These T cell receptor beta chains were read from a single sample in a study of cytomegalovirus exposure and HLA in healthy donors. Libraries were prepared by immunoSEQ multiplex PCR; TCRdb keeps only in-frame clonotypes and omits some of them. The sample lists more than 95,000 clones; about four fifths were seen once. The specimen sequenced was PBMCs. The receptors were gathered from a woman aged 18 to 35 in good health and CMV-seronegative. Both conserved end residues are part of each CDR3. The order of the fields is D gene, J gene, V gene, clone size, CDR3 protein, CDR3 DNA. The D gene is left open where the match is weak. Some rows have no size entry. The others give once, few or many, or a class for an expanded clone.

D: .; J: TRBJ2-2; V: TRBV5-1; size: .; CDR3: CASRFTVNTGELFF; DNA: TGCGCCAGCAGATTTACAGTGAACACCGGGGAGCTGTTTTTT
D: .; J: TRBJ2-6; V: TRBV28; size: .; CDR3: CASSLTGSGANVLTF; DNA: TGTGCCAGCAGTTTAACGGGGTCTGGGGCCAACGTCCTGACTTTC
D: .; J: TRBJ2-5; V: TRBV4-1; size: .; CDR3: CASSLGANQETQYF; DNA: TGCGCCAGCAGCCTTGGAGCGAACCAAGAGACCCAGTACTTC
D: .; J: TRBJ1-5; V: TRBV6-6; size: .; CDR3: CASTIAQGQPQHF; DNA: TGTGCCAGCACCATTGCACAGGGACAGCCCCAGCATTTT
D: .; J: TRBJ1-6; V: TRBV28; size: .; CDR3: CASIPSQGGSPLHF; DNA: TGTGCCAGCATTCCTAGTCAGGGCGGTTCACCCCTCCACTTT
D: .; J: TRBJ2-6; V: TRBV6-1; size: few; CDR3: CASSGGSSGANVLTF; DNA: TGTGCCAGCAGCGGAGGTTCCTCTGGGGCCAACGTCCTGACTTTC
D: TRBD2; J: TRBJ2-2; V: TRBV27; size: .; CDR3: CASSLQPSGENTGELFF; DNA: TGTGCCAGCAGTTTACAACCTAGCGGAGAGAACACCGGGGAGCTGTTTTTT
D: .; J: TRBJ2-5; V: TRBV5-4; size: .; CDR3: CASSLVASEGETQYF; DNA: TGTGCCAGCAGCTTGGTGGCTAGCGAGGGTGAGACCCAGTACTTC
D: .; J: TRBJ1-1; V: TRBV7-9; size: .; CDR3: CASSLYQGLNTEAFF; DNA: TGTGCCAGCAGCTTATATCAGGGGTTGAACACTGAAGCTTTCTTT
D: .; J: TRBJ1-2; V: TRBV19; size: .; CDR3: CASLPLGGLNYGYTF; DNA: TGTGCCAGCTTACCACTCGGGGGGCTGAACTATGGCTACACCTTC
D: .; J: TRBJ2-7; V: TRBV5-1; size: .; CDR3: CASSSPENEQYF; DNA: TGCGCCAGCAGCTCCCCCGAGAACGAGCAGTACTTC
D: .; J: TRBJ1-5; V: TRBV6-1; size: few; CDR3: CASSEALRGDFSNQPQHF; DNA: TGTGCCAGCAGTGAAGCGCTTCGTGGGGACTTTAGCAATCAGCCCCAGCATTTT
D: TRBD2; J: TRBJ2-3; V: TRBV5-1; size: .; CDR3: CASSLGLAGSTDTQYF; DNA: TGCGCCAGCAGCTTGGGACTAGCGGGGTCCACAGATACGCAGTATTTT
D: .; J: TRBJ2-3; V: TRBV5-1; size: few; CDR3: CASSFTPSGAGTDTQYF; DNA: TGCGCCAGCAGCTTTACCCCATCAGGGGCTGGCACAGATACGCAGTATTTT
D: TRBD1; J: TRBJ2-7; V: TRBV18; size: .; CDR3: CASSSSQGYEQYF; DNA: TGTGCCAGCTCATCGTCACAGGGGTACGAGCAGTACTTC
D: .; J: TRBJ1-5; V: TRBV19; size: .; CDR3: CASSSGTTLGNQPQHF; DNA: TGTGCCAGCTCCTCCGGGACAACTCTCGGCAATCAGCCCCAGCATTTT
D: .; J: TRBJ1-5; V: TRBV27; size: .; CDR3: CASRTDSNQPQHF; DNA: TGTGCCAGCAGAACAGATAGCAATCAGCCCCAGCATTTT
D: .; J: TRBJ1-2; V: TRBV5-1; size: .; CDR3: CASSDGSGGLYGYTF; DNA: TGCGCCAGCAGCGACGGCTCCGGAGGCCTCTATGGCTACACCTTC
D: .; J: TRBJ1-3; V: TRBV13; size: .; CDR3: CASSSATGHDSGNTIYF; DNA: TGTGCCAGCAGCTCGGCCACTGGACATGACTCTGGAAACACCATATATTTT
D: .; J: TRBJ1-6; V: TRBV10-1; size: .; CDR3: CASSESGGSPLHF; DNA: TGCGCCAGCAGTGAGTCGGGGGGTTCACCCCTCCACTTT
D: .; J: TRBJ1-2; V: TRBV28; size: .; CDR3: CASSLGNGDYTF; DNA: TGTGCCAGCAGTTTAGGAAACGGGGACTACACCTTC
D: .; J: TRBJ1-1; V: TRBV2; size: few; CDR3: CASRRFTEAFF; DNA: TGTGCCAGCAGGAGATTCACTGAAGCTTTCTTT